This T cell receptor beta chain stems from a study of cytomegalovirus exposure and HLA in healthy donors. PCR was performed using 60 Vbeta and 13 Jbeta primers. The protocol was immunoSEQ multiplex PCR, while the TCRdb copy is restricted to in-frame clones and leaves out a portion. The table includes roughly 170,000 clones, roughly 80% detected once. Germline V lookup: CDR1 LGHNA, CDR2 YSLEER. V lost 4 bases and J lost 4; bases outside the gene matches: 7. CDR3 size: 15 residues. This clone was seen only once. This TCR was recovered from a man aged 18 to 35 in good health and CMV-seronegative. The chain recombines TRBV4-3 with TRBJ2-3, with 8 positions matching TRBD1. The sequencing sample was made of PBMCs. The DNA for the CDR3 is TGCGCCAGCAGCCTTGTCAGGGGGCGAGCAGATACGCAGTATTTT. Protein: CASSLVRGRADTQYF.